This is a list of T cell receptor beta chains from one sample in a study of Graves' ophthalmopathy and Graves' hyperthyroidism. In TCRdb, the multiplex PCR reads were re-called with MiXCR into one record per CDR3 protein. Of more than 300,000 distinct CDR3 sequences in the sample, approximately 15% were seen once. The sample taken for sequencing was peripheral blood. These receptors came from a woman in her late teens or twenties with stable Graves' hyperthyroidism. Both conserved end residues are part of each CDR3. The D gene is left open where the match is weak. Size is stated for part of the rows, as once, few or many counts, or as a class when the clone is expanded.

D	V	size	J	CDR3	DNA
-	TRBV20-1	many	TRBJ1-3	CSATPGALSGNTIYF	TGCAGTGCCACCCCCGGGGCCCTCTCTGGAAACACCATATATTTT
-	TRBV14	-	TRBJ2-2	CASSRWGRELFF	TGTGCCAGCAGCCGGTGGGGGAGGGAGCTGTTTTTT
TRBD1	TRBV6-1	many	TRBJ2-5	CASSEDRGQETQYF	TGTGCCAGCAGTGAAGACAGGGGCCAAGAGACCCAGTACTTC
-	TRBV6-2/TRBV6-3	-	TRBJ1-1	CASSPEKNTEAFF	TGTGCCAGCAGTCCAGAAAAGAACACTGAAGCTTTCTTT
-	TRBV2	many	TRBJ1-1	CASSEAHRIPTEAFF	TGTGCCAGCAGTGAAGCGCACAGGATCCCAACTGAAGCTTTCTTT
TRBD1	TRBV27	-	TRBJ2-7	CASSPDEGAQVHYEQYF	TGTGCCAGCAGTCCGGACGAGGGGGCTCAAGTTCACTACGAGCAGTACTTC
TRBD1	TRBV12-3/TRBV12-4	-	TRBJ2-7	CASSSSTGLEQYF	TGTGCCAGCAGTTCCTCGACAGGGCTCGAGCAGTACTTC
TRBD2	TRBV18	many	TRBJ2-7	CASSRLAGDTYEQYF	TGTGCCAGCTCGCGTCTAGCGGGGGACACCTACGAGCAGTACTTC
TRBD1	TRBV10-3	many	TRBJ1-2	CAISDHRGRGYGYTF	TGTGCCATCAGTGACCACAGGGGGCGCGGCTATGGCTACACCTTC
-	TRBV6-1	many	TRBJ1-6	CASRGSVVGGSPLHF	TGTGCCAGCAGAGGCTCGGTTGTGGGGGGTTCACCCCTCCACTTT
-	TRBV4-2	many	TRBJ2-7	CASSQAVRGYEQYF	TGTGCCAGCAGCCAAGCTGTCAGGGGCTACGAGCAGTACTTC
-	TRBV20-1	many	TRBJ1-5	CSATRQGNQPQHF	TGCAGTGCCACACGACAGGGCAATCAGCCCCAGCATTTT
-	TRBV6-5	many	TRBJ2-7	CASSYSPFHEQYF	TGTGCCAGCAGTTACTCCCCGTTCCACGAGCAGTACTTC
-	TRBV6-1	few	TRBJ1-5	CASSEVTMGNQPQHF	TGTGCCAGCAGTGAAGTAACTATGGGCAATCAGCCCCAGCATTTT
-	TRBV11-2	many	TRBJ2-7	CASSLELDSPYF	TGTGCCAGCAGCTTAGAGCTAGATAGCCCGTACTTC
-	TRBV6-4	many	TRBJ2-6	CASSPLTGTGANVLTF	TGTGCCAGCAGTCCCCTTACAGGGACTGGGGCCAACGTCCTGACTTTC
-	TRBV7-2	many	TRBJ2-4	CASSLGQQNIQYF	TGTGCCAGCAGCTTAGGACAGCAAAACATTCAGTACTTC